This TCR beta chain was sequenced for a study of blood T cells in healthy people across ages. Study information: Template switching captured about one barcoded beta molecule per two T cells.

With 8 bases removed from V and 11 bases from J, the gap between germline ends came to 21 bases. Germline V lookup: CDR1 MNHNS, CDR2 SASEGT. The CDR3 consists of 13 residues. A second PCR of about 7 to 12 cycles used a sample-barcoded 5' primer and a J-beta primer mix. The yield of each sample was at least 2.5 million CDR3-containing paired-end reads. TCRdb recomputed calls from the 5' RACE reads with MiXCR, one row per CDR3 protein. The sample yields fewer than 2,000,000 distinct CDR3 sequences, 30% to 35% seen once. Sequenced sample: blood. The TCR sequence derives from a woman aged 25 to 39 in good health. This chain joins TRBV6-1 and TRBJ2-5; D may be TRBD2 (6 bases). CDR3 in amino acids: CASGGSGSPEQYF. CDR3 DNA sequence: TGTGCCAGCGGCGGTAGCGGCTCGCCGGAGCAGTACTTC.